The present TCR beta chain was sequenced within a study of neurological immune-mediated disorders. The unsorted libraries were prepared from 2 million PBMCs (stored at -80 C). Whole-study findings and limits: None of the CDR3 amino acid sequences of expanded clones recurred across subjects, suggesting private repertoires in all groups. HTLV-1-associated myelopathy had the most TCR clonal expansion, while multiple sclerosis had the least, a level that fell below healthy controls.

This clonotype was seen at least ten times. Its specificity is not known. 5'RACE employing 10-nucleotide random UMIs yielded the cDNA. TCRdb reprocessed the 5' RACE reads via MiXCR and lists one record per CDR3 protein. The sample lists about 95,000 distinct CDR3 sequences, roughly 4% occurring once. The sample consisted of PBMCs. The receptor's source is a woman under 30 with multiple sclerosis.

The DNA for the CDR3 is TGTGCCAGCGGTTCCGGGGGCACAGATACGCAGTATTTT. This codes for CASGSGGTDTQYF. The chain is built from TRBV7-3 and TRBJ2-3, with a possible D match to TRBD2 (5 bases). CDR3 length: 13 amino acids. The V gene lost 8 bases and the J gene lost 1 base, with 10 bases spanning the gap. Germline values: CDR1 SGHTA, CDR2 FQGTGA.